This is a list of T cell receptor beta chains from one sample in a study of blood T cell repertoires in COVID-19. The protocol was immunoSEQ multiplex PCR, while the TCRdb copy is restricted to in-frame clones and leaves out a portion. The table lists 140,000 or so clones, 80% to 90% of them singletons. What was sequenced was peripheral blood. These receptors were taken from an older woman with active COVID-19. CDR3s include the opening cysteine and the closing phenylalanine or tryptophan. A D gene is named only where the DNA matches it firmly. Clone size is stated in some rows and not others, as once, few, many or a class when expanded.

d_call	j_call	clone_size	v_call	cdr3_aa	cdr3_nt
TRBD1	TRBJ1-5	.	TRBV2	CASRPGQVRQPQHF	TGTGCCAGCAGGCCGGGACAGGTCCGTCAGCCCCAGCATTTT
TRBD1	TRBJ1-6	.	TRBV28	CASSLLPGQGNSPLHF	TGTGCCAGCAGTTTATTACCGGGACAGGGGAATTCACCCCTCCACTTT
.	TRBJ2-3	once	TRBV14	CASSQQGPRTDTQYF	TGTGCCAGCAGCCAGCAGGGCCCGAGGACAGATACGCAGTATTTT
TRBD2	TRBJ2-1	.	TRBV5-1	CASSRGASGRSYNEQFF	TGCGCCAGCAGCCGCGGGGCTAGCGGGAGGTCCTACAATGAGCAGTTCTTC
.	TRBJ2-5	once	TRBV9	CASSVGASVGQETQYF	TGTGCCAGCAGCGTAGGGGCTAGCGTAGGACAAGAGACCCAGTACTTC
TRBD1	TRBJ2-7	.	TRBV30	CAWSVPRTGGGYNPNYEQYF	TGTGCCTGGAGTGTCCCCAGGACAGGGGGCGGGTACAATCCGAACTACGAGCAGTACTTC
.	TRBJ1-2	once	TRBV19	CASNGVNYGYTF	TGTGCCAGTAACGGAGTTAACTATGGCTACACCTTC
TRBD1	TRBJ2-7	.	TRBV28	CASLHGTGYEQYF	TGTGCCAGCCTTCACGGGACAGGGTACGAGCAGTACTTC
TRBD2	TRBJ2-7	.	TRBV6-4	CASRAREASSEYF	TGTGCCAGCAGAGCCCGGGAGGCATCTTCGGAGTACTTC
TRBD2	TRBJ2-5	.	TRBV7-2	CASSLVLAGGGTQYF	TGTGCCAGCAGCTTAGTTCTAGCGGGAGGGGGGACCCAGTACTTC
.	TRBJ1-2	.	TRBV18	CASSLDSYGYTF	TGTGCCAGCTCACTGGACAGCTATGGCTACACCTTC
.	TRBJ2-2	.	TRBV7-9	CASSRGRNTGELFF	TGTGCCAGCAGCCGGGGAAGGAACACCGGGGAGCTGTTTTTT
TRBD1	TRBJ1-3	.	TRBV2	CATGTGSSGNTIYF	TGTGCCACCGGGACAGGAAGTTCTGGAAACACCATATATTTT
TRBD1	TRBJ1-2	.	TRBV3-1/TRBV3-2	CASTPGGTPNYGYTF	TGTGCCAGCACCCCAGGGGGGACTCCGAACTATGGCTACACCTTC
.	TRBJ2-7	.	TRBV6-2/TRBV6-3	CASSQSYEQYF	TGTGCCAGCAGTCAGTCCTACGAGCAGTACTTC
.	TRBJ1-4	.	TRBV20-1	CSAREEEKLFF	TGCAGTGCTAGAGAGGAGGAAAAACTGTTTTTT
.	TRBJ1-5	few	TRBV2	CASRALYSNQPQHF	TGTGCCAGCAGGGCCCTTTATAGCAATCAGCCCCAGCATTTT
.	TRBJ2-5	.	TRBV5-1	CASSLAREGTQYF	TGCGCCAGCAGCTTAGCGCGGGAAGGGACCCAGTACTTC
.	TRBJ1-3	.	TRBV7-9	CASSLVQSSGNTIYF	TGTGCCAGCAGCTTAGTACAGAGCTCTGGAAACACCATATATTTT
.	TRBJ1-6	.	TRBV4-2	CASSLFAENNSPLHF	TGTGCCAGCAGCCTTTTCGCTGAGAATAATTCACCCCTCCACTTT
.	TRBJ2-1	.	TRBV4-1	CASSYRDSNKNEQFF	TGCGCCAGCAGCTACCGGGACTCAAACAAGAATGAGCAGTTCTTC
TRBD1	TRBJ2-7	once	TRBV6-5	CASQVDRASYEQYF	TGTGCCAGCCAGGTTGACAGGGCATCCTACGAGCAGTACTTC
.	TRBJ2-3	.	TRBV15	CATSDSLVGAQYF	TGTGCCACCAGCGACAGCCTGGTAGGTGCGCAGTATTTT
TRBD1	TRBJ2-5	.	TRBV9	CASSVASLQGGQETQYF	TGTGCCAGCAGCGTAGCTTCGCTACAGGGGGGACAAGAGACCCAGTACTTC
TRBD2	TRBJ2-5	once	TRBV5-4	CASSRDTGLAPYQYF	TGTGCCAGCAGCCGAGATACGGGACTAGCGCCTTACCAGTACTTC
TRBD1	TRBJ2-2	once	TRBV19	CASSGQALHTGELFF	TGTGCCAGTAGCGGACAGGCCCTCCACACCGGGGAGCTGTTTTTT
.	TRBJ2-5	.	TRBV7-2	CASSFTGVNQETQYF	TGTGCCAGCAGCTTTACCGGGGTAAACCAAGAGACCCAGTACTTC
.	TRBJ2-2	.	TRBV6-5	CASSYLAPFHTGELFF	TGTGCCAGCAGTTACTTGGCTCCTTTTCACACCGGGGAGCTGTTTTTT
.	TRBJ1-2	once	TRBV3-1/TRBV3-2	CASSQDRGGTYGYTF	TGTGCCAGCAGCCAAGATCGGGGAGGAACCTATGGCTACACCTTC
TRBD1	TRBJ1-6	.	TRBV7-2	CASRRGPGDNSPLHF	TGTGCCAGCAGGAGGGGGCCTGGCGATAATTCACCCCTCCACTTT
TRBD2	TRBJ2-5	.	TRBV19	CASMRTSVNVETQYF	TGTGCCAGTATGCGGACTAGCGTTAACGTAGAGACCCAGTACTTC
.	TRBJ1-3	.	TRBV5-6	CASSPSGRGVSGNTIYF	TGTGCCAGCAGCCCCAGCGGGCGGGGAGTAAGCGGAAACACCATATATTTT
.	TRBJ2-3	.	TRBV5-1	CASSPGTPSTDTQYF	TGCGCCAGCAGTCCCGGGACACCCAGCACAGATACGCAGTATTTT
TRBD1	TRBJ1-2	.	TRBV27	CASSHDRGDGYTF	TGTGCCAGCAGCCATGACAGGGGTGATGGCTACACCTTC
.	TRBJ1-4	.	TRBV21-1	CASSKGVRAHYEKLFF	TGTGCCAGCAGCAAAGGGGTCAGGGCGCACTATGAAAAACTGTTTTTT
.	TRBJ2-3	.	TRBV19	CASRPTGPSTDTQYF	TGTGCCAGTAGACCTACAGGTCCCAGCACAGATACGCAGTATTTT
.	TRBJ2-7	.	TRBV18	CASSPQKGAGTYEQYF	TGTGCCAGCTCACCACAAAAGGGCGCAGGGACCTACGAGCAGTACTTC
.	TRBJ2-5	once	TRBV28	CASSLWGRGIETQYF	TGTGCCAGCAGTTTGTGGGGTAGAGGGATTGAGACCCAGTACTTC
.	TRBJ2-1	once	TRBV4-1	CASSRLTPGAYNEQFF	TGCGCCAGCAGCCGACTGACACCTGGGGCATACAATGAGCAGTTCTTC
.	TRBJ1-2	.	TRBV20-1	CSARDPGSAAF	TGCAGTGCTAGAGATCCCGGGTCTGCAGCCTTC
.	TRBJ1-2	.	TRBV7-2	CASSLGSRGAGYGYTF	TGTGCCAGCAGCTTAGGGTCCCGGGGGGCAGGCTATGGCTACACCTTC
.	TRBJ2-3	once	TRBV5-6	CASSFYLGDQYF	TGTGCCAGCAGCTTCTACCTAGGGGATCAGTATTTT
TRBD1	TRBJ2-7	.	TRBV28	CATRRDRVSYEQYF	TGTGCCACCAGGAGGGACAGGGTGTCCTACGAGCAGTACTTC
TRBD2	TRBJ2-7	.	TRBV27	CASTTWVGTSGSSEQYF	TGTGCCAGCACCACGTGGGTCGGGACTAGCGGGAGTAGCGAGCAGTACTTC
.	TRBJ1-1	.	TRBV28	CASSLHTGNTEAFF	TGTGCCAGCAGTTTACATACAGGGAACACTGAAGCTTTCTTT
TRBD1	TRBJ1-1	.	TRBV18	CASSLPRDRGWNTEAFF	TGTGCCAGCTCACTGCCCCGGGACAGGGGCTGGAACACTGAAGCTTTCTTT
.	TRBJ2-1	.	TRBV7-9	CASSPIPQGNEQFF	TGTGCCAGCAGCCCGATCCCTCAGGGCAATGAGCAGTTCTTC